This T cell receptor beta chain originates from a study of blood T cell repertoires in COVID-19. Study background: The United States, Italy and Spain supplied acute and convalescent COVID-19 samples. Sources were T cells, B-cell-depleted T cells, or PBMCs; the material itself was cDNA or gDNA.

In the study's own analysis: Amplification from reference gene primers served as the basis for estimated nucleated cell counts. Some clones are missing from TCRdb's copy, which holds only in-frame ones; the method was immunoSEQ multiplex PCR. The V and J calls and clone size are taken from that table; D and trimming were inferred from the DNA. The data hold 150,000 to 200,000 clones, with 80% observed a single time. CDR3 length: 16 amino acids. Germline values: CDR1 MNHNS, CDR2 SASEGT. V was pared by 2 bases and J by 6 bases, with 19 bases between. This clonotype was sampled from a woman between 55 and 75 years old who had recovered from COVID-19. V usage is TRBV6-1 and J usage is TRBJ1-1, with D uncertain. Sequencing was done on a sample of PBMCs or T cells enriched from blood (not recorded which). CDR3 amino acids: CASSEKLRRALPEAFF. CDR3 coding DNA: TGTGCCAGCAGTGAAAAATTAAGGCGGGCACTTCCTGAAGCTTTCTTT.